This T cell receptor beta chain was recorded in a study of T cell responses to AZD1222 COVID-19 vaccine. As for the study in general: Researchers grouped second doses given at about 4 or about 12 weeks into one pool.

Some clones are missing from TCRdb's copy, which holds only in-frame ones; the method was immunoSEQ multiplex PCR. The profile shows 100,000 or so clones, 90% of them singletons. Germline CDR1 is LGHNA and CDR2 is YNFKEQ. V lost 0 bases, J lost 0 bases, and 1 base stayed unmatched. This CDR3 contains 16 residues. As for this clone: The target antigen is unknown.

Study results and limitations: Among vaccine-associated CD4 TCRs, coverage spanned spike, with dominance at 160-218 and 743-854.

V usage is TRBV4-2 and J usage is TRBJ2-1; 8 bases fit TRBD2. This sequence originates from an adult in good health. The sample consisted of peripheral blood, taken on day 0 of AZD1222 vaccination. CDR3 in DNA: TGTGCCAGCAGCCAAGATGGGACTAGCTCCTACAATGAGCAGTTCTTC. Protein product: CASSQDGTSSYNEQFF.